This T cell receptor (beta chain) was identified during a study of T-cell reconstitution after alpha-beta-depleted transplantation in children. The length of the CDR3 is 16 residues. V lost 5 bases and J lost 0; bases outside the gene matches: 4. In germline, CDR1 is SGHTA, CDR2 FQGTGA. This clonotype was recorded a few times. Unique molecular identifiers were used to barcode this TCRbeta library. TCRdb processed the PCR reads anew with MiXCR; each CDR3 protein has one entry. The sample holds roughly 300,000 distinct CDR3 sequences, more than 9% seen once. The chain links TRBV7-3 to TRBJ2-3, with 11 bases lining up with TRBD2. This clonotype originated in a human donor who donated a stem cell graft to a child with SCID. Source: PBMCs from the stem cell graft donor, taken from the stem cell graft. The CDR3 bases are TGTGCCAGCAGCCAGGGACTAGCGGTTAGCACAGATACGCAGTATTTT. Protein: CASSQGLAVSTDTQYF.